This T cell receptor beta chain was obtained from a study of beta chain features in type 1 diabetes. The study, taken as a whole, reports: Type 1 diabetes patients had TCRB CDR3s that were shorter (moderately but significantly so) in all four CD4+ subsets.

Germline V lookup: CDR1 MGHRA, CDR2 YSYEKL. Trimming took 5 bases from V and 2 from J, leaving 18 bases between them. This CDR3 comprises 17 residues. On this clone: The antigen remains unidentified.

cDNA synthesis used the whole RNA isolate, giving expressed TCRB sequences. TCRdb's table, derived via immunoSEQ multiplex PCR, lists solely in-frame clones and lacks some. The sample holds 20,000 to 25,000 clones, roughly three quarters seen once. By way of CD45RO/CCR7/CD25/CD127/CD95/CD27, the CD4+ regulatory, stem cell-like memory, central memory and naive cells were sorted. Sequenced sample: Tregs from blood. The sequence was collected from a middle-aged woman in good health. The V and J genes are TRBV4-1 and TRBJ2-2; D is possibly TRBD1 (5 bases). The DNA for the CDR3 is TGCGCCAGCAGCATTCCGGTTGGACAATATAACACCGGGGAGCTGTTTTTT. Protein sequence: CASSIPVGQYNTGELFF.